The next 14 T cell receptor beta chains were all read from a single sample in a study of molecular identifiers for immune sequencing clone quantification. TCRdb fed the PCR reads into MiXCR, producing one record per CDR3 protein. Of about 640,000 distinct CDR3 sequences listed, 15% to 20% are singletons. Sequencing input: naive CD8+ T cells from blood, with Jurkat cell RNA spiked in. Subset noted: FACS-sorted CD8+CD4-CCR7+CD45RA+ naive T cells. The receptors derive from a human donor in good health. Some libraries in this study had Jurkat cell RNA spiked in.

There are many counts of this clonotype. This chain joins TRBV5-4 and TRBJ1-1; TRBD1 matches at 9 bases. V was pared by 3 bases and J by 1 base, with 10 bases of the junction left unmatched. Germline values: CDR1 SGHNT, CDR2 YYREEE (reference sequence). The CDR3 runs 17 residues. CDR3 sequence: CASSWADRGERNTEAFF. The CDR3 DNA is TGTGCCAGCAGCTGGGCGGACAGGGGAGAGCGGAACACTGAAGCTTTCTTT. The complete variable domain, with remaining parts taken from reference TRBV5-4 and TRBJ1-1, reads ETGVTQSPTHLIKTRGQQVTLRCSSQSGHNTVSWYQQALGQGPQFIFQYYREEENGRGNFPPRFSGLQFPNYSSELNVNALELDDSALYLCASSWADRGERNTEAFFGQGTRLTVV.

This clonotype was seen repeatedly, ten times or more. The gene calls are TRBV20-1 and TRBJ2-2, with no clear D. Trimming pared 5 bases from V and 0 bases from J, leaving 7 bases between. The CDR3 spans 13 residues. From germline, CDR1 is DFQATT and CDR2 SNEGSKA (reference sequence). The CDR3 DNA follows: TGCAGTGCTCCAAGCGCGAACACCGGGGAGCTGTTTTTT. Protein: CSAPSANTGELFF.

The chain combines TRBV6-5 with TRBJ2-1; the match to TRBD2 covers 12 bases. J was trimmed by 4 bases and V by 5 bases; bases with no gene match: 3. The CDR3 length is 15 residues. In germline, CDR1 is MNHEY, CDR2 SVGAGI. Here the CDR3 DNA reads TGTGCCAGCAGTGGGCTAGCGGGGGGGTACAATGAGCAGTTCTTC. It codes for CASSGLAGGYNEQFF.

This sequence joins TRBV27 and TRBJ1-2; 7 positions match TRBD1. The junction had 4 bases not matched to a gene; V was cut back by 0 bases and J by 3 bases. The CDR3 spans 15 residues. Germline CDR1 MNHEY, CDR2 SMNVEV (reference sequence). The CDR3 region has the DNA TGTGCCAGCAGTTTATCAGGGGGCGAATACTATGGCTACACCTTC. Translation gives CASSLSGGEYYGYTF.

Note on this clonotype: A clone one base away is much larger, so this may be a read error. This chain uses TRBV20-1 with TRBJ1-3, with a possible D match to TRBD1 (5 bases). The CDR3 sequence is 14 residues long. Per germline, CDR1 DFQATT and CDR2 SNEGSKA (reference sequence). The CDR3 loop reads CSARGLLSGNAIYF. DNA for the CDR3: TGCAGTGCACGGGGACTACTCTCTGGAAACGCCATATATTTT.

The genes are TRBV10-3 and TRBJ2-7, with 11 nucleotides matching TRBD1. The V and J ends lost 7 bases and 7 bases, in that order; junction bases with no gene match: 6. Germline CDR1 is ENHRY and CDR2 is SYGVKD. The CDR3 sequence is 13 residues long. The CDR3 DNA follows: TGTGCCATCACCGGACAGGGGGCTGGGGAGCAGTACTTC. This translates into CAITGQGAGEQYF.

This clonotype was picked up many times. J is TRBJ2-3 and V is TRBV13, with D possibly matching TRBD1 (5 bases). The CDR3 covers 11 residues. CDR1 PRHDT and CDR2 FYEKMQ come from the germline V gene (reference sequence). V was shortened by 5 bases and J by 6 bases, with 6 bases between the two germline ends. The DNA for the CDR3 is TGTGCCAGCAGCAAGGGGGATACGCAGTATTTT. The encoded protein is CASSKGDTQYF.

This clonotype has at least ten counts. CDR3 nucleotide sequence: TGCGCCAGCAGCTTGGGGCAGGGTAAATCGTACGAGCAGTACTTC. Amino acid sequence: CASSLGQGKSYEQYF. The chain links TRBV5-1 to TRBJ2-7; tentatively, D is TRBD1 (5 bases). Trimming pared 0 bases from V and 4 bases from J, leaving 14 bases between. This CDR3 has 15 residues. Germline V CDR1 and CDR2: SGHRS, YFSETQ.

With respect to this clonotype: Possible read error: a much larger clone is one base away. This chain connects TRBV15 to TRBJ2-7; 7 nucleotides line up with TRBD2. With V trimmed by 3 bases and J by 2 bases, 7 bases remained unmatched. The CDR3 length is 15 residues. Germline values: CDR1 LNHNV, CDR2 YYDKDF (reference sequence). Here the CDR3 DNA reads TGTGCCACCAGCAGTGAACCGGGACTACCCTACGAGCAGTACTTC. It is translated as CATSSEPGLPYEQYF.

This chain links TRBV7-6 with TRBJ2-2; D possibly corresponds to TRBD1 (5 bases). Germline V gene sequence: CDR1 SGHVS, CDR2 FNYEAQ. The CDR3 length is 14 residues. Trimming removed 6 bases at V and 6 bases at J, with 14 bases between. The CDR3 DNA sequence: TGTGCCAGCAGTCTGGACATTCCCCCCGGGGAGCTGTTTTTT. Encoded protein: CASSLDIPPGELFF.

A few counts support this clonotype. V is TRBV3-1 and J is TRBJ1-1; TRBD1 is a possible D gene (6 bases). The CDR3 extends over 15 amino acids. The germline V gene has CDR1 LGHDT and CDR2 YNNKEL (reference sequence). V gave up 1 base and J gave up 3 bases, with 12 bases separating them. CDR3 region: CASSQVSTGHTEAFF. DNA for the CDR3: TGTGCCAGCAGCCAAGTTAGTACAGGGCACACTGAAGCTTTCTTT.

This clonotype was observed many times. The genes are TRBV7-2 and TRBJ2-7; TRBD2 matches 13 bases. This CDR3 is 15 amino acids long. The J segment lost 4 bases and the V segment lost 5 bases, leaving 5 bases of the junction unmatched. The germline V gene encodes CDR1 SGHTA and CDR2 FQGNSA. The CDR3 region is CASSLWTSGGYEQYF. CDR3 bases: TGTGCCAGCAGCCTCTGGACTAGCGGGGGTTACGAGCAGTACTTC.

This clonotype appeared many times. The chain links TRBV6-5 to TRBJ1-3; maybe TRBD1 (5 bases). The CDR3 has 15 residues. Germline assignment: CDR1 MNHEY and CDR2 SVGAGI. Trimming left V 0 bases short and J 3 bases short, with 9 bases between. This CDR3 is CASSYSGQNGNTIYF. CDR3 nucleotides: TGTGCCAGCAGTTACTCCGGACAAAATGGAAACACCATATATTTT.

This clonotype has at least ten counts. The V and J genes are TRBV15 and TRBJ2-7; possibly TRBD1 or TRBD2 for D (5 bases each). The CDR3 contains 17 residues. V dropped 3 bases and J dropped 9 bases, with 27 bases sitting between them. Per the germline V gene, CDR1 is LNHNV and CDR2 is YYDKDF (reference sequence). The CDR3 spells CATSSIQRDGPKSGQYF. CDR3 sequence (DNA): TGTGCCACCAGCAGTATTCAACGGGACGGCCCCAAATCCGGGCAGTACTTC.